The clone carrying this T cell receptor beta chain was observed at least ten times. Its antigen is not known. This sample was included in a study of human T cells and chemical hapten exposure. Noted time point: patch test 1, 2 weeks after DPC sensitization. Treatment defined: therapeutic diphenylcyclopropenone sensitization with weekly scalp DPC. People who gave samples had alopecia, were 18 to 70 years old, and were suitable for DPC. Overall study results and limits: Expanded TCRs made up significantly more big CDR3 similarity clusters than controls did. Counts of TCRs expanded at PT1 correlated positively with patch test score.

The germline V gene has CDR1 LGHDT and CDR2 YNNKEL (reference sequence). The CDR3 contains 15 residues. V dropped 4 bases and J dropped 3; count of bases not matched to a gene: 7. TCRdb reprocessed the RACE reads via MiXCR and lists one record per CDR3 protein. The sample has about 57,000 distinct CDR3 sequences; about 9.6% are singletons. The V gene is TRBV3-1, the J gene TRBJ1-2, with TRBD1 matching 8 bases. Sequencing used whole blood, obtained in connection with sensitization to the hapten diphenylcyclopropenone (DPC). The sequence was collected from a woman aged 40 to 50 with alopecia areata. Some clones in this sample may be carry-over from other donors' samples. CDR3 in amino acids: CASSPGQGLDYGYTF. In DNA form, the CDR3 reads TGTGCCAGCAGCCCCGGACAGGGACTGGACTATGGCTACACCTTC.